Listed below are T cell receptor beta chains from one sample, sequenced in a study of cytomegalovirus exposure and HLA in healthy donors. Measured with immunoSEQ multiplex PCR; TCRdb has only the in-frame clones, and not every one. The sample has 150,000 to 200,000 clones; over 75% are singletons. Sequencing used PBMCs. The origin of the receptors is a middle-aged man in good health and CMV-seropositive. Both conserved end residues are part of each CDR3. The D gene is left open where the match is weak. Clone sizes are given selectively: once, few, many, or a class where the clone is expanded.

>NA|NA|TRBJ1-1|TRBV6-5
TGTGCCAGCAGCGCCGTGGGGGGGCCCACTGAAGCTTTCTTT
CASSAVGGPTEAFF
>NA|NA|TRBJ1-1|TRBV7-7
TGTGCTAGCAGCTTAGCCGGACAGAGGACTGAAGCTTTCTTT
CASSLAGQRTEAFF
>few|NA|TRBJ2-3|TRBV7-2
TGTGCCAGCACCCTTGGGCCGAGCACAGATACGCAGTATTTT
CASTLGPSTDTQYF
>NA|NA|TRBJ2-7|TRBV28
TGTGCCAGCAGTGTTAATGTGTTGTACTCTCCACGTAGCAACGAGCAGTACTTC
CASSVNVLYSPRSNEQYF
>NA|TRBD2|TRBJ2-7|TRBV11-2
TGTGCCAGCAGCTTATGGCGGGAGGGCTCCTACGAGCAGTACTTC
CASSLWREGSYEQYF
>NA|TRBD2|TRBJ2-7|TRBV7-8
TGTGCCAGCAGCTTAGTCGGGTCTAGCGGGTCCTACGAGCAGTACTTC
CASSLVGSSGSYEQYF
>once|NA|TRBJ1-4|TRBV7-9
TGTGCCAGCAGCTTAATGGCTACTAATGAAAAACTGTTTTTT
CASSLMATNEKLFF
>NA|NA|TRBJ1-3|TRBV18
TGTGCCAGCTCACCCGCCGGGGGGAGCTCTGGAAACACCATATATTTT
CASSPAGGSSGNTIYF
>NA|NA|TRBJ2-7|TRBV2
TGTGCCAGCAGTGGCGTCAGGGGCTGGGAGCAGTACTTC
CASSGVRGWEQYF
>NA|TRBD1|TRBJ1-1|TRBV30
TGTGCCTGGACCCCGGACAGGGGGACTGAAGCTTTCTTT
CAWTPDRGTEAFF
>NA|TRBD1|TRBJ2-3|TRBV2
TGTGCCAGCAGTTCCGGGACAGACACAGATACGCAGTATTTT
CASSSGTDTDTQYF
>once|NA|TRBJ2-1|TRBV30
TGTGCCTGGAGTGGGGGGCGTCCGGGGCAGTTCTTC
CAWSGGRPGQFF
>NA|TRBD2|TRBJ2-7|TRBV6-1
TGTGCCAGCACCCAGCTAGCGGGACTTTCCTACGAGCAGTACTTC
CASTQLAGLSYEQYF
>NA|NA|TRBJ2-3|TRBV5-1
TGCGCCAGCAGCTGGCAAAGCCAGGGCACAGATACGCAGTATTTT
CASSWQSQGTDTQYF
>NA|TRBD2|TRBJ2-1|TRBV28
TGTGCCAGCAGTTTATCGCGGCGTGGGGGGAGGGATGAGCAGTTCTTC
CASSLSRRGGRDEQFF
>NA|NA|TRBJ2-1|TRBV11-2
TGTGCCAGCAGCCTTGGCGGTTCCTACAATGAGCAGTTCTTC
CASSLGGSYNEQFF
>NA|NA|TRBJ1-1|TRBV9
TGTGCCAGCAGCGTAGGCGAAGTCACTGAAGCTTTCTTT
CASSVGEVTEAFF
>NA|NA|TRBJ2-3|TRBV5-5
TGTGCCAGCAGCTTGATACCGGGAGGCACAGATACGCAGTATTTT
CASSLIPGGTDTQYF
>NA|NA|TRBJ1-2|TRBV18
TGTGCCAGCTCACCTAACCAGGCCTGGTATGGCTACACCTTC
CASSPNQAWYGYTF
>NA|NA|TRBJ2-7|TRBV7-9
TGTGCCAGCAGCGGACAGAACTCCTACGAGCAGTACTTC
CASSGQNSYEQYF
>NA|NA|TRBJ1-1|TRBV30
TGTGCCTGGGGAAGGGAGATTAATGCTTTCTTT
CAWGREINAFF
>NA|TRBD1|TRBJ1-3|TRBV7-8
TGTGCCAGCAGCCTCTATTCAGGGGGCGATGGAAACACCATATATTTT
CASSLYSGGDGNTIYF
>NA|NA|TRBJ2-3|TRBV11-2
TGTGCCAGCAGCCCTGACAGGCTCTCTAGCACAGATACGCAGTATTTT
CASSPDRLSSTDTQYF
>NA|TRBD2|TRBJ2-5|TRBV6-5
TGTGCCAGCAGTTACGGCGGGAGGGCCGAGACCCAGTACTTC
CASSYGGRAETQYF
>NA|NA|TRBJ1-5|TRBV28
TGTGCCAGCAGTTCTTATAGCAATCAGCCCCAGCATTTT
CASSSYSNQPQHF
>NA|NA|TRBJ2-3|TRBV7-3
TGTGCCAGCAGCTTTTGGGGGGTTCTCACAGATACGCAGTATTTT
CASSFWGVLTDTQYF
>NA|NA|TRBJ2-3|TRBV7-2
TGTGCCAGCAGCTCCCCCCGGGATACGCAGTATTTT
CASSSPRDTQYF
>NA|NA|TRBJ1-6|TRBV27
TGTGCCAGCAGTTTGTATATACCGAGCTCCTATAATTCACCCCTCCACTTT
CASSLYIPSSYNSPLHF
>NA|NA|TRBJ2-3|TRBV7-9
TGTGCCAGCAGCCTAGGGGCGAGCACAGATACGCAGTATTTT
CASSLGASTDTQYF
>NA|NA|TRBJ2-4|TRBV7-2
TGTGCCAGCAGCTTAGGGCTAGCCCCTAACATTCAGTACTTC
CASSLGLAPNIQYF